This note documents a single TCR beta chain sequence. Germline V gene data show CDR1 as KGHDR and CDR2 as SFDVKD. The CDR3 spans 14 residues. The V and J ends lost 3 bases and 4 bases respectively, with 8 bases between them. The data originate from a study of blood T cell repertoires in COVID-19. This table comes from immunoSEQ multiplex PCR, and its TCRdb copy is limited to in-frame clones, with some not included. Of approximately 170,000 clones in the sample, approximately 80% were seen once. The clonotype comes from a man aged 45-60 years who had recovered from COVID-19. The rearrangement joins TRBV24-1 to TRBJ2-2; no reliable D call. The sample consisted of PBMCs or T cells enriched from blood (not recorded which). The CDR3 spells CATSDPLGTGELFF. As DNA, the CDR3 is TGTGCCACCAGTGATCCCCTCGGCACCGGGGAGCTGTTTTTT.